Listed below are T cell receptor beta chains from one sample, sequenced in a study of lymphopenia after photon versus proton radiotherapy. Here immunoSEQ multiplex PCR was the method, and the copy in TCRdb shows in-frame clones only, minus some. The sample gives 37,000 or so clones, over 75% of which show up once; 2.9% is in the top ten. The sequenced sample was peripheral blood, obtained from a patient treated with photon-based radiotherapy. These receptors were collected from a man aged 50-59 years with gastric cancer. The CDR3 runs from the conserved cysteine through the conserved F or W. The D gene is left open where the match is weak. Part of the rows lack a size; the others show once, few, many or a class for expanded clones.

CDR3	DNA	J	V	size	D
CASSVRTGGTEAFF	TGTGCCAGCAGCGTCCGGACAGGAGGTACTGAAGCTTTCTTT	TRBJ1-1	TRBV11-1	.	TRBD1
CASSEQLESYEQYF	TGTGCCAGCAGTGAACAGTTGGAGTCCTACGAGCAGTACTTC	TRBJ2-7	TRBV6-1	.	.
CASSSTVFSGNTIYF	TGTGCCAGCAGCTCTACAGTGTTCTCTGGAAACACCATATATTTT	TRBJ1-3	TRBV11-2	.	.
CASSQKRGQDTEAFF	TGCGCCAGCAGCCAGAAAAGGGGACAGGACACTGAAGCTTTCTTT	TRBJ1-1	TRBV4-1	.	TRBD1
CAWINGNTEAFF	TGTGCCTGGATCAACGGTAACACTGAAGCTTTCTTT	TRBJ1-1	TRBV30	.	.
CATSRDRETQYF	TGTGCCACCAGCAGGGACAGGGAGACCCAGTACTTC	TRBJ2-5	TRBV15	.	TRBD1
CASSPRTGLYNEQFF	TGTGCCAGCAGTCCCCGGACAGGCCTTTACAATGAGCAGTTCTTC	TRBJ2-1	TRBV28	.	TRBD1
CASRRGGDQPQHF	TGTGCCAGCAGGAGGGGGGGGGATCAGCCCCAGCATTTT	TRBJ1-5	TRBV6-1	once	.
CASSPRGYTEAFF	TGTGCCAGCTCACCAAGGGGATACACTGAAGCTTTCTTT	TRBJ1-1	TRBV18	.	.
CASSQVGQPYEQYF	TGTGCCAGCAGCCAAGTGGGGCAGCCCTACGAGCAGTACTTC	TRBJ2-7	TRBV4-2	.	.